Listed below are T cell receptor beta chains from one sample, sequenced in a study of cytomegalovirus exposure and HLA in healthy donors. Sequenced by immunoSEQ multiplex PCR; TCRdb stores in-frame clones only, minus some. The table lists tens of thousands of clones, 80% to 95% of them singletons. The sequenced sample consisted of PBMCs. These receptors all come from a woman aged 18-29 years in good health and CMV-seronegative. Each CDR3 is given with its conserved first and last residue. A D gene is named only where the DNA matches it firmly. Some rows have no size entry. The others give once, few or many, or a class for an expanded clone.

j_call clone_size d_call v_call cdr3_length cdr3_nt cdr3_aa
TRBJ2-5 NA NA TRBV5-1 14 TGCGCCAGCAGCCTCTCGGGACATAAAGAGACCCAGTACTTC CASSLSGHKETQYF
TRBJ1-1 NA TRBD1 TRBV28 14 TGTGCCAGCACCAGTGGACAGGGGAACACTGAAGCTTTCTTT CASTSGQGNTEAFF
TRBJ2-1 NA NA TRBV11-1 14 TGTGCCAGCACCCGACACGGGGACTACAATGAGCAGTTCTTC CASTRHGDYNEQFF
TRBJ2-3 NA NA TRBV5-4 15 TGTGCCAGCAGCTTAGAAGTTACTAGCACAGATACGCAGTATTTT CASSLEVTSTDTQYF
TRBJ1-1 once TRBD1 TRBV10-2 16 TGCGCCAGCAGTGCCCCGGGACAGGGTGGGAACACTGAAGCTTTCTTT CASSAPGQGGNTEAFF
TRBJ1-2 NA NA TRBV28 13 TGTGCCAGCGATTGGCGGGGGAACTATGGCTACACCTTC CASDWRGNYGYTF
TRBJ2-1 NA TRBD1 TRBV9 15 TGTGCCAGCAGCTTAACAGGGGCCCCTTACAATGAGCAGTTCTTC CASSLTGAPYNEQFF
TRBJ2-5 NA TRBD1 TRBV6-1 14 TGTGCCAGCAGTGACGTACAGGGGGACGAGACCCAGTACTTC CASSDVQGDETQYF
TRBJ2-3 NA NA TRBV23-1 19 TGCGCCAGCAGTCAGTCTACAGGGACCCGGACGAAGAGCACAGATACGCAGTATTTT CASSQSTGTRTKSTDTQYF
TRBJ2-3 NA TRBD2 TRBV15 16 TGTGCCACCAGCAGAGGGCTAGCGGGAGGAATAGATACGCAGTATTTT CATSRGLAGGIDTQYF
TRBJ2-3 NA NA TRBV10-3 12 TGTGCCATTCGAACCGGGACAGATACGCAGTATTTT CAIRTGTDTQYF
TRBJ2-7 few TRBD2 TRBV6-1 15 TGTGCCAGCAGTGAAGAGGGTAGCGGGAGCCACGAGCAGTACTTC CASSEEGSGSHEQYF
TRBJ2-7 few NA TRBV7-2 15 TGTGCCAGCAGCCCATCACAGGGTGACCTCTACGAGCAGTACTTC CASSPSQGDLYEQYF
TRBJ2-7 once NA TRBV7-2 15 TGTGCCAGCAGCGAGAGTAGCGGAAACTCCTACGAGCAGTACTTC CASSESSGNSYEQYF
TRBJ1-3 NA NA TRBV29-1 13 TGCAGCGCCAGCGGGGCCTCTGGAAACACCATATATTTT CSASGASGNTIYF
TRBJ2-7 NA NA TRBV28 13 TGTGCCAGCAGTCCCCGACAGAGCTACGAGCAGTACTTC CASSPRQSYEQYF
TRBJ1-4 NA NA TRBV30 12 TGTGCCTGGGGTAACAGGGCCGAAAAACTGTTTTTT CAWGNRAEKLFF
TRBJ1-1 NA NA TRBV7-2 13 TGTGCCAGCAGCTTACCCTTTAACACTGAAGCTTTCTTT CASSLPFNTEAFF
TRBJ2-1 NA TRBD2 TRBV6-1 12 TGTGCCAGCAGTCAAGCGGGAGTTGAGCAGTTCTTC CASSQAGVEQFF
TRBJ1-2 NA TRBD1 TRBV29-1 14 TGCAGCGTCTGGGACAGGGCTGTGACCTATGGCTACACCTTC CSVWDRAVTYGYTF
TRBJ1-2 once TRBD1 TRBV2 15 TGTGCCAGCAGTTCTTTGACAGGGGGGCGTAGTGGCTACACCTTC CASSSLTGGRSGYTF
TRBJ2-7 NA TRBD2 TRBV11-2 14 TGTGCCAGCAGCTTGGCGGGAGGGTCCTACGAGCAGTACTTC CASSLAGGSYEQYF
TRBJ2-7 NA NA TRBV7-9 16 TGTGCCAGCAGCTCCGCGGGTAGCGCTCGTTCCTACGAGCAGTACTTC CASSSAGSARSYEQYF
TRBJ1-1 NA NA TRBV5-1 13 TGCGCCAGCAGCCGCCAGGGGCTAACTGAAGCTTTCTTT CASSRQGLTEAFF
TRBJ2-7 NA TRBD2 TRBV6-5 14 TGTGCCAGCAGCGCCACTAGCGGGAGCTACGAGCAGTACTTC CASSATSGSYEQYF
TRBJ2-4 NA NA TRBV28 14 TGTGCCAGCAGTTTACTTTCAGCCAAAAACATTCAGTACTTC CASSLLSAKNIQYF
TRBJ1-1 once NA TRBV6-5 13 TGTGCCAGCAGCCCTAGCATGAACACTGAAGCTTTCTTT CASSPSMNTEAFF
TRBJ2-7 once NA TRBV6-1 14 TGTGCCAGCAGTGAAGGACAGGTATCTTCCGAGCAGTACTTC CASSEGQVSSEQYF
TRBJ2-1 NA TRBD1 TRBV6-6 14 TGTGCCAGTGCTTCCGGGACAGTAAACAATGAGCAGTTCTTC CASASGTVNNEQFF
TRBJ2-7 NA NA TRBV5-1 13 TGCGCCAGCAGCTTGTTCAGTGGCTACGAGCAGTACTTC CASSLFSGYEQYF
TRBJ1-2 few TRBD1 TRBV5-1 13 TGCGCCAGCAGCCCTCAGGGGGACTATGGCTACACCTTC CASSPQGDYGYTF
TRBJ1-2 NA NA TRBV5-1 15 TGCGCCAGCAGATCCCAAGATGGACAGCAGCATGGCTACACCTTC CASRSQDGQQHGYTF
TRBJ1-6 NA NA TRBV5-4 14 TGTGCCAGCACCTCAGGGCGTCGGGATTCACCCCTCCACTTT CASTSGRRDSPLHF
TRBJ1-1 NA NA TRBV18 16 TGTGCCAGCTCACCCGGGGACTTCACCCTACGGACTGAAGCTTTCTTT CASSPGDFTLRTEAFF
TRBJ2-3 NA TRBD1 TRBV28 17 TGTGCCAGCTCCCCCAGGGGGCGTACCCCTTACACAGATACGCAGTATTTT CASSPRGRTPYTDTQYF
TRBJ2-7 NA NA TRBV5-1 15 TGCGCCAGCAGCCCCATAAACAGCAACTCCTACGAGCAGTACTTC CASSPINSNSYEQYF
TRBJ1-2 NA NA TRBV18 16 TGTGCCAGCTCAGTCACTCCGGGATCAACTGATTATGGCTACACCTTC CASSVTPGSTDYGYTF
TRBJ1-5 NA NA TRBV10-2 12 TGCGCCAGCAGTGACATCAGATTCCCCCAGCATTTT CASSDIRFPQHF
TRBJ2-7 NA NA TRBV28 14 TGTGCCAGCAGTTTATTATACGGAGACTACGAGCAGTACTTC CASSLLYGDYEQYF
TRBJ1-2 NA NA TRBV20-1 10 TGCAGTGCTAGAGCTGCGGGCTACACCTTC CSARAAGYTF
TRBJ1-2 NA TRBD1 TRBV7-9 15 TGTGCCAGCAGCTTTGGGACAGGGGGCGAATATGGCTACACCTTC CASSFGTGGEYGYTF
TRBJ2-5 NA NA TRBV7-8 13 TGTGCCAGCAGCTTAGGCGGCCAAGAGACCCAGTACTTC CASSLGGQETQYF
TRBJ2-5 NA TRBD2 TRBV7-2 14 TGTGCCAGCAGCTTACTAGCGGGGCAAGAGACCCAGTACTTC CASSLLAGQETQYF
TRBJ2-3 NA NA TRBV9 13 TGTGCCAGCAGCGAACAGGGAGCAGATACGCAGTATTTT CASSEQGADTQYF
TRBJ1-3 NA NA TRBV11-2 15 TGTGCCAGCAGCTTAGTAGGGGTCGGAGGAAACACCATATATTTT CASSLVGVGGNTIYF
TRBJ2-5 NA TRBD2 TRBV7-3 13 TGTGCCAGCAGCGCGGGAGGGGGAGAGACCCAGTACTTC CASSAGGGETQYF